This TCR beta chain was found in a study of T cell repertoires in cytomegalovirus infection. About the research overall: Both a matching HLA type and CMV infection were indicated by public TCR beta signatures. The study's findings and limits: Summed frequency of public TCR beta families distinguished CMV carriers with the relevant HLA.

About this clonotype: The antigen remains undetermined.

TCRdb reanalysed the reads using MiXCR and keeps one entry per CDR3 protein. This table holds fewer than 200,000 distinct CDR3 sequences, about a tenth found once. This CDR3 region has 15 residues. Trimming pared 6 bases from V and 0 bases from J, leaving 15 bases between. Germline-derived CDR1 and CDR2 are LNHNV and YYDKDF (reference sequence). The sequenced sample consisted of PBMCs. This clonotype originated in a human donor in good health (CMV status not recorded). Some clones in this sample may be carry-over from other donors' samples. V and J are TRBV15 and TRBJ2-7, with D perhaps matching TRBD2 (6 bases). CDR3 sequence (DNA): TGTGCCACCAGTCGAACCGCCGGGAGCTCCTACGAGCAGTACTTC. This sequence encodes CATSRTAGSSYEQYF.